These 6 T cell receptor beta chains originate from one sample sequenced in a study of CD8+ T cells in alopecia areata. cDNA prepared by RNA extraction and subsequent reverse transcription served as the template for sequencing. The table came from immunoSEQ multiplex PCR; TCRdb's copy has only in-frame clones and leaves some out. The profile shows 93,000 or so clones, less than 70% of them singletons. Sequences were obtained from CD4+ T cells sorted from blood. All receptors come from a human donor in good health.

J is TRBJ2-7 and V is TRBV29-1; TRBD1 is a possible D gene (6 bases). CDR1 is SQVTM and CDR2 is ANQGSEA in the germline V gene. CDR3 size: 13 residues. The germline V and J ends were trimmed by 3 bases and 7 bases, with 16 bases remaining between them. Here the CDR3 DNA reads TGCAGCGTTGATTATGGGACACCCCAGGAGCAGTACTTC. Its protein product is CSVDYGTPQEQYF.

This rearrangement joins TRBV6-5 to TRBJ2-5; D is perhaps TRBD2 (5 bases). The germline V gene has CDR1 MNHEY and CDR2 SVGAGI. The CDR3 extends over 14 amino acids. V was trimmed by 4 bases and J by 7 bases, leaving 16 bases between them. The CDR3 DNA reads TGTGCCAGCAGTTCAGGTGGACTTGCGGGGACCCAGTACTTC. Amino acid sequence: CASSSGGLAGTQYF.

The chain is built from TRBV30 and TRBJ1-2, with D possibly being TRBD1 (5 bases). CDR1 is GTSNPN and CDR2 is SVGIG in the germline V gene (reference sequence). The V and J ends lost 3 bases and 1 base respectively, with 9 bases between them. This CDR3 comprises 13 residues. The CDR3 spells CAWSPQVNYGYTF. The CDR3 DNA reads TGTGCCTGGAGCCCACAGGTTAACTATGGCTACACCTTC.

This clone was observed a few times. The chain is built from TRBV4-2 and TRBJ2-3, with D unclear. Between the trimmed V and J ends, which lost 0 bases and 2 bases, there was a span of 6 bases. The V gene's germline CDR1 is LGHNA and CDR2 YNFKEQ. The CDR3 consists of 14 residues. This CDR3 is CASSQDRDTDTQYF. The CDR3 DNA sequence: TGTGCCAGCAGCCAAGATAGGGACACAGATACGCAGTATTTT.

J is TRBJ2-3 and V is TRBV7-6; D is perhaps TRBD1 or TRBD2 (5 bases each). With 1 base removed from V and 6 bases from J, the gap between germline ends came to 11 bases. CDR3 length: 14 residues. Germline lookup yields CDR1 SGHVS and CDR2 FNYEAQ. This CDR3 reads CASSLVGVTDTQYF. The DNA of the CDR3 is TGTGCCAGCAGCTTAGTGGGGGTAACGGATACGCAGTATTTT. Full variable domain (remainder filled in from reference TRBV7-6 and TRBJ2-3): GAGVSQSPRYKVTKRGQDVALRCDPISGHVSLYWYRQALGQGPEFLTYFNYEAQQDKSGLPNDRFSAERPEGSISTLTIQRTEQRDSAMYRCASSLVGVTDTQYFGPGTRLTVL.

The chain combines TRBV10-3 with TRBJ1-1; 11 bases agree with TRBD1. Germline CDR1 and CDR2: ENHRY and SYGVKD. The CDR3 spans 11 residues. The ends lost 6 bases at V and 11 bases at J; junction bases unmatched: 2. Here the CDR3 reads CAIRGQGDAFF. The DNA of the CDR3 is TGTGCCATCAGGGGACAGGGGGACGCTTTCTTT.